These 20 T cell receptor beta chains were sequenced from one sample in a study of shared clonotypes between healthy human individuals. The assay was immunoSEQ multiplex PCR, and TCRdb's table has in-frame clones only and misses some. The data hold under 150,000 clones, with approximately 70% observed a single time. Sequencing was carried out using memory CD8+ T cells sorted from blood. Subset reported: CD45RO+ cells pooled with CCR7-negative TemRA cells. Receptor source: a young woman in good health.

The rearrangement links TRBV5-4 to TRBJ2-7; possibly TRBD2 for D (5 bases). This CDR3 has 12 residues. Germline V gene sequence: CDR1 SGHNT, CDR2 YYREEE (reference sequence). V was pared by 9 bases and J by 6 bases, with 16 bases between. The CDR3 protein is CAMALEGGEQYF. CDR3 nucleotide sequence: TGTGCCATGGCCCTCGAGGGTGGCGAGCAGTACTTC. The entire variable domain, with the rest obtained from reference TRBV5-4 and TRBJ2-7, is as follows: ETGVTQSPTHLIKTRGQQVTLRCSSQSGHNTVSWYQQALGQGPQFIFQYYREEENGRGNFPPRFSGLQFPNYSSELNVNALELDDSALYLCAMALEGGEQYFGPGTRLTVT.

The V call is TRBV5-1, the J call TRBJ2-7; unclear D gene. Germline V lookup: CDR1 SGHRS, CDR2 YFSETQ. This CDR3 region has 16 residues. Trimming cost V 3 bases and J 0 bases, with 16 bases left between them. The CDR3: CASSSGILPSSYEQYF. The CDR3 bases are TGCGCCAGCAGCTCCGGCATACTTCCAAGCTCCTACGAGCAGTACTTC.

This chain links TRBV6-5 with TRBJ1-2, with 10 bases matching TRBD1. The CDR3 covers 15 residues. Germline-derived CDR1 and CDR2 are MNHEY and SVGAGI. Losses at the gene ends were 4 bases for V and 8 bases for J; bases not matched to a gene: 10. CDR3 sequence (DNA): TGTGCCAGCAGTTTATTCGGGACAGGGGAGAGGGGCTACACCTTC. Translating gives CASSLFGTGERGYTF.

J is TRBJ2-7 and V is TRBV4-1, with 11 bases that match TRBD1. The germline V gene encodes CDR1 MGHRA and CDR2 YSYEKL. The CDR3 is 15 amino acids. The V gene end was trimmed by 0 bases and the J gene end by 6 bases; junction bases not matched to a gene: 4. The CDR3 nucleotides are TGCGCCAGCAGCCAAGATAAGGACAGGGGGCGCGAGCAGTACTTC. Protein product: CASSQDKDRGREQYF.

This CDR3 reads CASSPGQEGGNEQFF. CDR3 DNA: TGCGCCAGCAGCCCGGGACAGGAAGGGGGAAATGAGCAGTTCTTC. The chain carries TRBV5-1 and TRBJ2-1; 8 bases line up with TRBD1. V was clipped by 4 bases and J by 7 bases; unmatched bases: 10. There are 15 residues in the CDR3. Germline V CDR1 and CDR2: SGHRS, YFSETQ.

V gene TRBV5-6 combines with J gene TRBJ2-7; D gene unclear. V dropped 1 base and J dropped 0 bases, with 8 bases sitting between them. CDR1 is SGHDT, CDR2 YYEEEE, per germline. This CDR3 region has 14 residues. The CDR3 bases are TGTGCCAGCAGCTTGTCTGACACCTCCTACGAGCAGTACTTC. Its protein is CASSLSDTSYEQYF.

About this clone itself: This CDR3 is also generated by other DNA sequences in the sample. The CDR3 region has the DNA TGTGCCAGCAGCACCGGGACAACCAACACCGGGGAGCTGTTTTTT. This translates into CASSTGTTNTGELFF. This rearrangement joins TRBV5-8 to TRBJ2-2; TRBD1 is a possible D gene (6 bases). The germline gives CDR1 SGHTS, CDR2 YDEGEE. The CDR3 runs 15 residues. Deletions cut 4 bases from V and 2 bases from J, with 12 bases between.

The chain couples TRBV9 to TRBJ1-1; D call uncertain. Trimming took off 3 bases at V and 6 bases at J, with 18 bases between the two ends. The germline V gene encodes CDR1 SGDLS and CDR2 YYNGEE. This CDR3 is built from 15 residues. CDR3 amino acids: CASSGLTGSLSEAFF. The CDR3 DNA follows: TGTGCCAGCAGCGGCCTGACCGGGTCGCTCTCTGAAGCTTTCTTT.

This clone was recorded many times. This same CDR3 is encoded by further DNA sequences in the sample. The genes are TRBV7-9 and TRBJ1-1, with TRBD1 matching over 8 bases. Germline trimming cut 1 base from V and 8 bases from J; bases unmatched to any gene: 6. CDR1 and CDR2 (germline): SEHNR, FQNEAQ (reference sequence). This CDR3 contains 14 residues. The CDR3, as DNA: TGTGCCAGCAGCTTAGTTCAGGGGGCGACAGAAGCTTTCTTT. It yields the protein CASSLVQGATEAFF.

This chain connects TRBV27 to TRBJ2-7; 10 bases map to TRBD1. Germline CDR1 and CDR2: MNHEY and SMNVEV (reference sequence). The V segment lost 5 bases and the J segment 5 bases; nucleotides outside the gene matches: 9. This CDR3 comprises 15 residues. The CDR3 is CASSPPGTGAHEQYF. DNA for the CDR3: TGTGCCAGCAGTCCACCCGGGACAGGGGCCCACGAGCAGTACTTC.

The genes are TRBV4-1 and TRBJ1-1; D not resolved. V lost 1 base, J lost 0 bases, and 3 bases lay in between. CDR1 and CDR2 from the germline V gene are MGHRA and YSYEKL. This CDR3 comprises 13 residues. The CDR3 loop is CASSQVLNTEAFF. CDR3 DNA sequence: TGCGCCAGCAGCCAAGTTTTGAACACTGAAGCTTTCTTT.

There are many counts of this clone. The rearrangement joins TRBV5-6 to TRBJ2-1; either TRBD1 or TRBD2 may supply D (5 bases each). The CDR3 runs to 15 residues. Germline CDR1 reads SGHDT; CDR2 reads YYEEEE. The V gene lost 0 bases and the J gene lost 4 bases, with 11 bases spanning the gap. The CDR3: CASSLVRDGYNEQFF. The CDR3 coding sequence is TGTGCCAGCAGCTTGGTCCGGGACGGGTACAATGAGCAGTTCTTC.

The table lists this clone with a few counts. V gene TRBV10-3 combines with J gene TRBJ2-5; 13 bases are shared with TRBD2. The J call may not be correct, given that the DNA end is closer to TRBJ2-7. The CDR3 consists of 15 residues. Germline CDR1 reads ENHRY; CDR2 reads SYGVKD. The CDR3 region has the DNA TGTGCCATCGCTGAACTAGCGGGAGGGCCGGACGAGCAGTACTTC. Protein: CAIAELAGGPDEQYF.

This clone has more than one count but fewer than ten. This chain connects TRBV6-1 to TRBJ2-2; unclear D gene. With 3 bases removed from V and 10 bases from J, the gap between germline ends came to 12 bases. The CDR3 covers 13 residues. The germline V gene has CDR1 MNHNS and CDR2 SASEGT. The CDR3 DNA sequence: TGTGCCAGCAGTGATGGTAGGGCGGTGGAGCTGTTTTTT. The encoded protein is CASSDGRAVELFF.

The chain combines TRBV28 with TRBJ2-7, with 9 bases identical to TRBD1. This CDR3 has 15 amino acids. Germline CDR1 and CDR2: MDHEN and SYDVKM. With 6 bases clipped from V and 6 bases from J, the junction kept 12 bases outside the gene matches. The CDR3 loop is CASREGYRGQLEQYF. CDR3 nucleotide sequence: TGTGCCAGCAGGGAGGGATACAGGGGGCAACTCGAGCAGTACTTC.

The chain couples TRBV27 to TRBJ2-7; D is ambiguous. With 5 bases removed from V and 2 bases from J, the gap between germline ends came to 7 bases. There are 12 residues in the CDR3. CDR1 and CDR2 (germline): MNHEY, SMNVEV (reference sequence). The CDR3 reads CASSASPYEQYF. CDR3 bases: TGTGCCAGCAGTGCCTCTCCCTACGAGCAGTACTTC.

V gene TRBV11-2 combines with J gene TRBJ2-1; TRBD1 matches at 9 bases. The CDR3 length is 15 residues. Per germline, CDR1 SGHAT and CDR2 FQNNGV. V trimming: 3 bases; J trimming: 7 bases; junction bases outside the gene matches: 7. This CDR3 is CASSFEGQGANEQFF. Here the CDR3 DNA reads TGTGCCAGCAGCTTCGAGGGACAGGGAGCAAATGAGCAGTTCTTC.

The table lists this clone with a few counts. The chain has TRBV7-2 and TRBJ1-2, with D hard to call. The CDR3 covers 15 residues. Germline-derived CDR1 and CDR2 are SGHTA and FQGNSA. V was shortened by 3 bases and J by 8 bases, with 19 bases between the two germline ends. The DNA for the CDR3 is TGTGCCAGCAGCTTGACTCCCCCGGGTTCGGGCGGCTACACCTTC. Translated: CASSLTPPGSGGYTF.

The V call is TRBV19, the J call TRBJ1-5; D is unresolved. The V end lost 3 bases, the J end lost 4 bases, and 13 bases lay between the germline ends. The germline gives CDR1 LNHDA, CDR2 SQIVND (reference sequence). This CDR3 region has 15 residues. CDR3 region: CASSIARFGNQPQHF. The CDR3 DNA sequence: TGTGCCAGTAGTATTGCCCGATTTGGGAATCAGCCCCAGCATTTT. The full variable domain, completed using reference TRBV19 and TRBJ1-5, is DGGITQSPKYLFRKEGQNVTLSCEQNLNHDAMYWYRQDPGQGLRLIYYSQIVNDFQKGDIAEGYSVSREKKESFPLTVTSAQKNPTAFYLCASSIARFGNQPQHFGDGTRLSIL.

J is TRBJ2-2 and V is TRBV28, with D tentatively TRBD2 (5 bases). The germline CDR1 and CDR2 sequences are MDHEN and SYDVKM. This CDR3 is built from 16 residues. V was trimmed by 5 bases and J by 3 bases, leaving 16 bases between them. The CDR3 bases are TGTGCCAGCAGTCAATCCCTCGTAGCGTACACCGGGGAGCTGTTTTTT. Its translation is CASSQSLVAYTGELFF.